The clone carrying this T cell receptor (beta chain) is a singleton in its sample. This sample was taken from a study of blood T cell repertoires in COVID-19. V shed 7 bases and J shed 0 bases, with 10 bases lying between them. The CDR3 consists of 13 residues. Germline CDR1 is MNHEY and CDR2 is SVGAGI. Here immunoSEQ multiplex PCR was the method, and the copy in TCRdb shows in-frame clones only, minus some. Here the sample spans 300,000 to 400,000 clones, 85% being singletons. The source material was PBMCs or T cells enriched from blood (not recorded which). The sequence came from a woman aged 25 to 39 who had been exposed to COVID-19. The V and J genes are TRBV6-5 and TRBJ2-7; no clear D. CDR3 region: CASNPGFSYEQYF. The CDR3 bases are TGTGCCAGCAATCCAGGTTTCTCCTACGAGCAGTACTTC.